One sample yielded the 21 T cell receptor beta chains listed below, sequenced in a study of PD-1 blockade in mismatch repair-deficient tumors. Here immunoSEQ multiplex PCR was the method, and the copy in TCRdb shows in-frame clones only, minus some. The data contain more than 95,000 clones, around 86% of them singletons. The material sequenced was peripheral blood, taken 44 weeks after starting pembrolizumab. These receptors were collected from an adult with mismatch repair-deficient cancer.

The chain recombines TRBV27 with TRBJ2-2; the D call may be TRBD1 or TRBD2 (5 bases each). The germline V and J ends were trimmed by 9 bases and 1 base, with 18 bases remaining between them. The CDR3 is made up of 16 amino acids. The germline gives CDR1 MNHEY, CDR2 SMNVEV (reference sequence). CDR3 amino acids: CASTGRGRKNTGELFF. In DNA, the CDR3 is TGTGCCAGTACCGGTAGGGGACGGAAGAACACCGGGGAGCTGTTTTTT.

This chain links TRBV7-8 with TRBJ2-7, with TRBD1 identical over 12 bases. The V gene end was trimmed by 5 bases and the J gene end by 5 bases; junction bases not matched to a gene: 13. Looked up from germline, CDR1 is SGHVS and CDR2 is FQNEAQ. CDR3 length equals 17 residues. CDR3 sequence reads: CASSKAVQGTGGDEQYF. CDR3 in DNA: TGTGCCAGCAGCAAGGCAGTCCAGGGGACAGGGGGCGACGAGCAGTACTTC. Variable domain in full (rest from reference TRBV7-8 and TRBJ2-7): GAGVSQSPRYKVAKRGQDVALRCDPISGHVSLFWYQQALGQGPEFLTYFQNEAQLDKSGLPSDRFFAERPEGSVSTLKIQRTQQEDSAVYLCASSKAVQGTGGDEQYFGPGTRLTVT.

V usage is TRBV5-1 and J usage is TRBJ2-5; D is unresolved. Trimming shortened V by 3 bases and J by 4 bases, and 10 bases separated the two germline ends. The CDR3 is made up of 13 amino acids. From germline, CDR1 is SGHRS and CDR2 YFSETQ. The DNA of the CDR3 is TGCGCCAGCAGCTACTACGGGTCAGAGACCCAGTACTTC. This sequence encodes CASSYYGSETQYF.

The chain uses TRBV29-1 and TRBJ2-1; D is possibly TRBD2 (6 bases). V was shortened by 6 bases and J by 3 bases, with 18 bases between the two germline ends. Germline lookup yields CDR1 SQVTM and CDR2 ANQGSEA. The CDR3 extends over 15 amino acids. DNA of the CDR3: TGCAGCGTCAAACGAACTAGCACGCGCTACAATGAGCAGTTCTTC. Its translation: CSVKRTSTRYNEQFF.

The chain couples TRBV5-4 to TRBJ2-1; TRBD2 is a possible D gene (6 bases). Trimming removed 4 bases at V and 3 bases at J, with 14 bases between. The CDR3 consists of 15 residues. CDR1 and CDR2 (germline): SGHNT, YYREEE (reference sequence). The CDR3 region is CASSPPRGNYNEQFF. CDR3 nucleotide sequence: TGTGCCAGCAGCCCCCCTCGCGGGAACTACAATGAGCAGTTCTTC.

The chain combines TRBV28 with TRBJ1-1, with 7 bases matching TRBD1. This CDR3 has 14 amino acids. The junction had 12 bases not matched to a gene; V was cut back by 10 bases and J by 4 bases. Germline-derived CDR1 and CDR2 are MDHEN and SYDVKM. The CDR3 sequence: CATLNRGLRTEAFF. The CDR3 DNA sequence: TGTGCCACCCTAAACAGGGGTTTGCGCACTGAAGCTTTCTTT. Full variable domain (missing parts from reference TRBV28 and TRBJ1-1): DVKVTQSSRYLVKRTGEKVFLECVQDMDHENMFWYRQDPGLGLRLIYFSYDVKMKEKGDIPEGYSVSREKKERFSLILESASTNQTSMYLCATLNRGLRTEAFFGQGTRLTVV.

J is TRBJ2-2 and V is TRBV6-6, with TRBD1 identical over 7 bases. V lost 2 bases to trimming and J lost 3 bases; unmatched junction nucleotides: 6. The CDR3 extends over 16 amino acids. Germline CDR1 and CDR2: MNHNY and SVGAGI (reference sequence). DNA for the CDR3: TGTGCCAGCAGTTACCCGGGACAGCCACACACCGGGGAGCTGTTTTTT. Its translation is CASSYPGQPHTGELFF.

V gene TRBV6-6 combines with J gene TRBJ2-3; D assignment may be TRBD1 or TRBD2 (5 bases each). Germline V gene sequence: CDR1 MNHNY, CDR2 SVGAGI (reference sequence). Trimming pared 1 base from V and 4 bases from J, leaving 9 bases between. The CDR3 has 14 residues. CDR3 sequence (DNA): TGTGCCAGCAGTTACTGGGGGAGTGCAGATACGCAGTATTTT. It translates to CASSYWGSADTQYF.

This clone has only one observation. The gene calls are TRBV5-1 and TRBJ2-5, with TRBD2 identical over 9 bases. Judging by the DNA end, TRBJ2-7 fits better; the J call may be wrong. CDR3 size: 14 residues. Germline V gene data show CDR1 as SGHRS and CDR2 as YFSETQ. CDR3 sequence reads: CASSIAGAQYEQYF. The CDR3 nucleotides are TGCGCCAGCAGCATAGCGGGAGCGCAGTACGAGCAGTACTTC.

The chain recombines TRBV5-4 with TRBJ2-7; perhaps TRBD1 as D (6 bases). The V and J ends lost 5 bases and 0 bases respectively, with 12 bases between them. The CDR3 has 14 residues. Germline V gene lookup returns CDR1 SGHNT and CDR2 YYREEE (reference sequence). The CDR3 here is CASSQDRSSYEQYF. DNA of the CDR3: TGTGCCAGCAGTCAAGACAGGAGCTCCTACGAGCAGTACTTC.

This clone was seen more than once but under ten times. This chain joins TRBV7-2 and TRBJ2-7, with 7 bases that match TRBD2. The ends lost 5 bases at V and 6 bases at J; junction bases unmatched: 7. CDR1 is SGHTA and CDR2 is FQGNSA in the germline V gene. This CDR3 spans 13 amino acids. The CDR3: CASSRSGEGEQYF. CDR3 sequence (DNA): TGTGCCAGCAGCCGAAGTGGGGAGGGCGAGCAGTACTTC.

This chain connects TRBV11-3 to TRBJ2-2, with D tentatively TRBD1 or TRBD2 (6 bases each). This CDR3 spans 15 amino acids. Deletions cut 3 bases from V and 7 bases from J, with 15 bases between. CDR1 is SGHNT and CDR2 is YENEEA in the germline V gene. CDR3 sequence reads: CASSLGAGHGGELFF. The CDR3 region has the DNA TGTGCCAGCAGCTTGGGTGCGGGACATGGCGGGGAGCTGTTTTTT.

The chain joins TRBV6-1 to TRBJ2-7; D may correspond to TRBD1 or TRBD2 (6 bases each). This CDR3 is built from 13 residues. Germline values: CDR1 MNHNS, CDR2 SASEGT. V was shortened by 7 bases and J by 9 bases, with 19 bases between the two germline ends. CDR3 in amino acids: CASTTGYRGVQYF. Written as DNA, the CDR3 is TGTGCCAGCACCACGGGGTATAGGGGGGTGCAGTACTTC.

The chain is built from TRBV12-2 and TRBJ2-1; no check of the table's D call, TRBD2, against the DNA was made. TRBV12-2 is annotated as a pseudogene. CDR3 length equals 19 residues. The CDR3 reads CASRSGLAGGPPTYNEQFF. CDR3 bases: TGTGCAAGTCGCTCGGGACTAGCGGGAGGGCCCCCGACCTACAATGAGCAGTTCTTC.

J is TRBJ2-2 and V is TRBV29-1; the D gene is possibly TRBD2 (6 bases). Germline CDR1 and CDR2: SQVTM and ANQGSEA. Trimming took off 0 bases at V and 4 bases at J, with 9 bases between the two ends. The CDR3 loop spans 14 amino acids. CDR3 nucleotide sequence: TGCAGCGTTGAAGAGGGGGGTAGCACCGGGGAGCTGTTTTTT. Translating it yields CSVEEGGSTGELFF.

CDR3 in DNA: TGTGCCAGCAGTCCAGGGACAGGGTGGAACACTGAAGCTTTCTTT. It specifies CASSPGTGWNTEAFF. V is TRBV27 and J is TRBJ1-1; 9 bases map to TRBD1. The CDR3 has 15 amino acids. Germline trimming cut 5 bases from V and 1 base from J; bases unmatched to any gene: 5. The V gene's germline CDR1 is MNHEY and CDR2 SMNVEV (reference sequence).

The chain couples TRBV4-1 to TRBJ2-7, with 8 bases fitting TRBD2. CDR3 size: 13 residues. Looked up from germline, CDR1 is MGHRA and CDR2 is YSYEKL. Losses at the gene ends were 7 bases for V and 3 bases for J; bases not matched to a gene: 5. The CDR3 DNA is TGCGCCAGCACCCCGAGCGGGAGCTACGAGCAGTACTTC. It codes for CASTPSGSYEQYF.

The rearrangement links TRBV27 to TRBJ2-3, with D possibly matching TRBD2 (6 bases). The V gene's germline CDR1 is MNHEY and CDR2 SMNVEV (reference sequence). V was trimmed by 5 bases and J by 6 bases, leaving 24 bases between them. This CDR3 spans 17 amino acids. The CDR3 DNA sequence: TGTGCCAGCAGTCTTCAAGCGGGCCCCACAGGTGCCGATACGCAGTATTTT. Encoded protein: CASSLQAGPTGADTQYF.

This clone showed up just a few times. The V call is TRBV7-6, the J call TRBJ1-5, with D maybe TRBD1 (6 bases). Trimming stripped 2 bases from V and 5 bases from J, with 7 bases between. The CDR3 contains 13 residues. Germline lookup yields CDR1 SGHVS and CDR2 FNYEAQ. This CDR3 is CASSLQGHQPQHF. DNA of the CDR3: TGTGCCAGCAGCTTACAGGGGCATCAGCCCCAGCATTTT.

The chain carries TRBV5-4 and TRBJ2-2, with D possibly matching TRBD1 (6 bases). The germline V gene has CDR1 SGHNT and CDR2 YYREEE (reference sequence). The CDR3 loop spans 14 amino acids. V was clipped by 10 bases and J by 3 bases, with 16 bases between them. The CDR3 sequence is CAGRGQADTGELFF. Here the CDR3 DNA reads TGTGCCGGACGGGGACAAGCCGACACCGGGGAGCTGTTTTTT.

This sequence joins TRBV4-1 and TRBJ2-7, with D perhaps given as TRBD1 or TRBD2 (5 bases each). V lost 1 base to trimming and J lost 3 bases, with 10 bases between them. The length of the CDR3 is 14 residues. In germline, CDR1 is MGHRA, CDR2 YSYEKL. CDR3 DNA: TGCGCCAGCAGCCAAGTCAGAGGGGTCTACGAGCAGTACTTC. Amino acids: CASSQVRGVYEQYF.